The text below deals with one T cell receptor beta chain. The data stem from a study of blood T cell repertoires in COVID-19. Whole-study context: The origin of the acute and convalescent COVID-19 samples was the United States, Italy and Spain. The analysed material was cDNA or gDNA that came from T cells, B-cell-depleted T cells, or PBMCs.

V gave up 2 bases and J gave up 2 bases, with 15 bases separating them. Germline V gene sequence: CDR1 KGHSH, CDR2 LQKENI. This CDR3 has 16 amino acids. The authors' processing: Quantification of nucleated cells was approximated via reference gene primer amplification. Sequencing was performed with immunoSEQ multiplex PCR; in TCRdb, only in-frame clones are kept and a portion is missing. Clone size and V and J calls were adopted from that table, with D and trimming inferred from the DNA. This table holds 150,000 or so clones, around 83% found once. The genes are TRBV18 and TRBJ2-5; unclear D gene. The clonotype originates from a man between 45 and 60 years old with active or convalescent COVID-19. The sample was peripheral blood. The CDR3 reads CASSPRSSGHQETQYF. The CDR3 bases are TGTGCCAGCTCACCAAGAAGCAGTGGGCATCAAGAGACCCAGTACTTC.